This T cell receptor beta chain derives from a study of T cells in Graves' hyperthyroidism and ophthalmopathy. General study results and limits: Separating ophthalmopathy from stable hyperthyroidism was achieved by a 13 V-J model.

Germline lookup yields CDR1 SGHRS and CDR2 YFSETQ. CDR3 length: 18 amino acids. Orbital computed tomography and thyroid ultrasound, together with serum TRAb and thyroxine and clinical symptoms, were used for diagnoses. Any symptoms of ophthalmopathy came after the first hyperthyroidism diagnosis, from which the blood sample dates. TCR beta CDR3 regions were amplified from RNA. First-round RT-PCR with HTBI primers amplified the TCR CDR3 region. TCRdb recomputed calls from the multiplex PCR reads with MiXCR, one row per CDR3 protein. This table has about 380,000 distinct CDR3 sequences, roughly 14% appearing once. Note on this clonotype: The antigen is unknown. One end of the junction varies from germline; a read error may be responsible.

The chain has TRBV5-1 and TRBJ1-6, with D unclear. The sample taken for sequencing was blood. The receptor was isolated from a man aged 25-40 years with Graves' hyperthyroidism that later progressed to Graves' ophthalmopathy. The CDR3: CASSLVGRDTSSNSPLHF. In DNA form, the CDR3 reads TGCGCCAGCAGCTTGGTAGGGAGGGATACTTCCTCTAATTCACCCCTCCACTTT.